The 25 T cell receptor beta chains presented below share a single source sample, sequenced in a study of radiation and T cells in renal cell carcinoma. The repertoire was sequenced with immunoSEQ multiplex PCR; TCRdb's copy has only in-frame clones and lacks some. The repertoire includes 95,000 to 150,000 clones, 81% of them detected once, and around 6.1% sits in the top ten. Indicated time point: blood 2 weeks post-SBRT. The sample's treatment: 15 Gy SBRT to primary tumor, nephrectomy 4 weeks later. This specimen consisted of blood, obtained from a patient whose treatment included radiotherapy and nephrectomy. The receptor source for this set is a man aged 45-60 years with renal cell carcinoma.

V usage is TRBV7-2 and J usage is TRBJ1-1; 7 bases line up with TRBD1. V gave up 2 bases and J gave up 1 base; unmatched junction bases: 7. Germline V gene lookup returns CDR1 SGHTA and CDR2 FQGNSA. The CDR3 is 16 amino acids. DNA for the CDR3: TGTGCCAGCAGCTTAAGAAGGGACAGCCAGAACACTGAAGCTTTCTTT. Translated, it gives CASSLRRDSQNTEAFF.

The chain employs TRBV19 and TRBJ1-1; D gene unclear. The CDR3 runs to 13 residues. Germline V CDR1 and CDR2: LNHDA, SQIVND (reference sequence). The V end lost 7 bases, the J end lost 0 bases, and 9 bases lay between the germline ends. CDR3 sequence (DNA): TGTGCCAGTACCTGGACGGTGAACACTGAAGCTTTCTTT. Its protein product is CASTWTVNTEAFF.

V and J are TRBV11-1 and TRBJ2-5; no clear D gene. Germline-derived CDR1 and CDR2 are SGHAT and FQDESV (reference sequence). The V end was cut by 1 base, the J end by 7 bases, with 16 bases between. The CDR3 has 15 residues. The CDR3 nucleotides are TGTGCCAGCAGCTTAGGTGTCCTCTCCACCGGGACCCAGTACTTC. This encodes CASSLGVLSTGTQYF.

This chain connects TRBV7-6 to TRBJ2-5; D unclear. The CDR3 is made up of 14 amino acids. V was cut by 1 base and J by 5 bases, with 11 bases left in between. Per germline, CDR1 SGHVS and CDR2 FNYEAQ. CDR3 region: CASSLVGSQETQYF. The DNA of the CDR3 is TGTGCCAGCAGCTTAGTGGGGTCCCAGGAGACCCAGTACTTC.

The genes are TRBV5-1 and TRBJ1-2; 7 bases line up with TRBD1. Germline V lookup: CDR1 SGHRS, CDR2 YFSETQ. Trimming took 3 bases from V and 8 from J; bases not matched to a gene: 10. The CDR3 covers 14 residues. The DNA of the CDR3 is TGCGCCAGCAGCTCGCTGGGGCAGGGGGAAGGCTACACCTTC. Its protein is CASSSLGQGEGYTF.

The V call is TRBV19, the J call TRBJ2-1; the match to TRBD2 covers 12 bases. This CDR3 has 15 residues. The J segment lost 8 bases and the V segment lost 4 bases, leaving 6 bases of the junction unmatched. Germline CDR1 is LNHDA and CDR2 is SQIVND (reference sequence). CDR3 in amino acids: CASSKTSGRLYEQFF. The CDR3 DNA is TGTGCCAGTAGTAAAACTAGCGGGAGGTTGTATGAGCAGTTCTTC.

The chain couples TRBV6-1 to TRBJ1-1, with TRBD1 matching over 8 bases. CDR3 length: 14 amino acids. Germline V gene sequence: CDR1 MNHNS, CDR2 SASEGT. J was trimmed by 5 bases and V by 3 bases; bases with no gene match: 5. This chain's CDR3 is CASSDGQGGTEAFF. CDR3 nucleotide sequence: TGTGCCAGCAGTGATGGACAGGGTGGAACTGAAGCTTTCTTT.

In its sample, this clone was seen a few times. The J gene is TRBJ1-4, the V gene TRBV7-9, with no clear D. Germline CDR1 is SEHNR and CDR2 is FQNEAQ (reference sequence). V was trimmed by 0 bases and J by 8 bases, leaving 7 bases between them. The CDR3 totals 13 residues. The DNA for the CDR3 is TGTGCCAGCAGCTTAGCGCCCAGGGAAAAACTGTTTTTT. Its protein is CASSLAPREKLFF.

The V and J genes are TRBV28 and TRBJ1-6, with D uncertain. CDR1 and CDR2 from the germline V gene are MDHEN and SYDVKM. The V end lost 2 bases, the J end lost 6 bases, and 5 bases lay between the germline ends. This CDR3 contains 13 residues. CDR3 region: CASSLPLNSPLHF. The CDR3 DNA follows: TGTGCCAGCAGTTTACCACTTAATTCACCCCTCCACTTT. Supplemented by reference TRBV28 and TRBJ1-6, the full variable domain reads DVKVTQSSRYLVKRTGEKVFLECVQDMDHENMFWYRQDPGLGLRLIYFSYDVKMKEKGDIPEGYSVSREKKERFSLILESASTNQTSMYLCASSLPLNSPLHFGNGTRLTVT.

There are a few counts of this clone. This chain links TRBV30 with TRBJ1-1; no definite D call. V lost 1 base to trimming and J lost 8 bases, with 14 bases between them. CDR3 size: 13 residues. Germline assignment: CDR1 GTSNPN and CDR2 SVGIG (reference sequence). Here the CDR3 DNA reads TGTGCCTGGAGTGAAAATGCACCGGCGGAAGCTTTCTTT. Protein sequence: CAWSENAPAEAFF.

The chain uses TRBV28 and TRBJ1-5; possible D gene TRBD1, 5 bases. This CDR3 has 14 amino acids. V was clipped by 8 bases and J by 7 bases, with 18 bases between them. Germline CDR1 MDHEN, CDR2 SYDVKM. This CDR3 is CASYDRDDSQPQHF. For the CDR3, the DNA is TGTGCCAGCTACGACCGCGACGACAGCCAGCCCCAGCATTTT. Variable domain in full (rest from reference TRBV28 and TRBJ1-5): DVKVTQSSRYLVKRTGEKVFLECVQDMDHENMFWYRQDPGLGLRLIYFSYDVKMKEKGDIPEGYSVSREKKERFSLILESASTNQTSMYLCASYDRDDSQPQHFGDGTRLSIL.

The rearrangement joins TRBV29-1 to TRBJ1-2; 7 nucleotides agree with TRBD1. The length of the CDR3 is 13 residues. V was pared by 1 base and J by 6 bases, with 5 bases of the junction left unmatched. CDR1 and CDR2 (germline): SQVTM, ANQGSEA. Here the CDR3 reads CSVEGQGWDGYTF. The CDR3 DNA reads TGCAGCGTTGAAGGACAGGGATGGGATGGCTACACCTTC. The full variable domain, with the rest looked up from reference TRBV29-1 and TRBJ1-2, is SAVISQKPSRDICQRGTSLTIQCQVDSQVTMMFWYRQQPGQSLTLIATANQGSEATYESGFVIDKFPISRPNLTFSTLTVSNMSPEDSSIYLCSVEGQGWDGYTFGSGTRLTVV.

In its sample, this clone was seen many times. The chain combines TRBV6-4 with TRBJ2-7; possible D gene TRBD2, 5 bases. The CDR3 is made up of 13 amino acids. Germline CDR1 MRHNA, CDR2 SNTAGT. Trimming stripped 0 bases from V and 2 bases from J, with 5 bases between. The CDR3 reads CASSDSGTYEQYF. Written as DNA, the CDR3 is TGTGCCAGCAGTGACTCCGGGACCTACGAGCAGTACTTC.

V usage is TRBV19 and J usage is TRBJ2-2, with D unclear. The V and J ends lost 4 bases and 7 bases respectively, with 10 bases between them. Germline CDR1 is LNHDA and CDR2 is SQIVND (reference sequence). The length of the CDR3 is 13 residues. CDR3 residues: CASSTLYFGELFF. The CDR3, as DNA: TGTGCCAGTAGTACGTTATATTTCGGGGAGCTGTTTTTT.

The chain recombines TRBV15 with TRBJ2-3; D is unresolved. The CDR3 contains 15 residues. V was clipped by 0 bases and J by 6 bases, with 13 bases between them. The V gene's germline CDR1 is LNHNV and CDR2 YYDKDF (reference sequence). The CDR3 coding sequence is TGTGCCACCAGCAGAGATAGGCCACTTACCGATACGCAGTATTTT. Protein: CATSRDRPLTDTQYF.

This clone was recorded only once. The chain recombines TRBV30 with TRBJ1-4; no definite D call. The CDR3 sequence is 17 residues long. V lost 0 bases and J 1 base, leaving 15 bases between the germline ends. Looked up from germline, CDR1 is GTSNPN and CDR2 is SVGIG (reference sequence). CDR3 bases: TGTGCCTGGAGTGTATCCATCTCCGTTGGAACTAATGAAAAACTGTTTTTT. It is translated as CAWSVSISVGTNEKLFF.

The V gene is TRBV28, the J gene TRBJ2-5; D uncertain. V shed 6 bases and J shed 5 bases, with 7 bases lying between them. The CDR3 loop spans 11 amino acids. Per the germline V gene, CDR1 is MDHEN and CDR2 is SYDVKM. The CDR3 loop reads CASRLTETQYF. In DNA, the CDR3 is TGTGCCAGCAGGCTCACTGAGACCCAGTACTTC.

In this sample, this clone turned up a few times. V usage is TRBV7-9 and J usage is TRBJ1-1; perhaps TRBD1 as D (5 bases). The CDR3 sequence is 14 residues long. V lost 3 bases and J lost 1, with 9 bases in between. CDR1 is SEHNR and CDR2 is FQNEAQ in the germline V gene (reference sequence). CDR3 in amino acids: CASSFGQGNTEAFF. The CDR3 nucleotides are TGTGCCAGCAGCTTCGGTCAGGGGAACACTGAAGCTTTCTTT.

V is TRBV27 and J is TRBJ1-4; TRBD1 might be the D (5 bases). In germline, CDR1 is MNHEY, CDR2 SMNVEV (reference sequence). The ends were cut back, 3 bases at V and 7 bases at J, with 9 bases in the middle. This CDR3 is 13 amino acids long. CDR3: CASSLGRAEKLFF. The CDR3 region has the DNA TGTGCCAGCAGTTTGGGCAGGGCTGAAAAACTGTTTTTT. The full variable domain, completed using reference TRBV27 and TRBJ1-4, is EAQVTQNPRYLITVTGKKLTVTCSQNMNHEYMSWYRQDPGLGLRQIYYSMNVEVTDKGDVPEGYKVSRKEKRNFPLILESPSPNQTSLYFCASSLGRAEKLFFGSGTQLSVL.

This sequence joins TRBV6-1 and TRBJ2-3; tentatively, D is TRBD2 (5 bases). Germline V lookup: CDR1 MNHNS, CDR2 SASEGT. The CDR3 is 14 amino acids. Trimming cost V 5 bases and J 2 bases, with 11 bases left between them. This chain's CDR3 is CASSSRTSTDTQYF. In DNA, the CDR3 is TGTGCCAGCAGTAGCCGGACTTCCACAGATACGCAGTATTTT.

This clone has just one count. J is TRBJ2-7 and V is TRBV4-1, with 7 bases identical to TRBD2. CDR3 length: 17 residues. The V gene end was trimmed by 0 bases and the J gene end by 6 bases; junction bases not matched to a gene: 14. CDR1 and CDR2 (germline): MGHRA, YSYEKL. CDR3 residues: CASSQDLRAGEGREQYF. The CDR3, as DNA: TGCGCCAGCAGCCAAGATCTTCGGGCGGGGGAAGGGCGCGAGCAGTACTTC.

This clone has only a few counts. The gene calls are TRBV5-1 and TRBJ1-1; D is perhaps TRBD1 (6 bases). V lost 3 bases and J lost 9, with 18 bases in between. The CDR3 has 14 amino acids. Germline V gives CDR1 SGHRS, CDR2 YFSETQ. CDR3 region: CASSYDSPGTKAFF. The CDR3 region has the DNA TGCGCCAGCAGCTATGACTCCCCCGGGACAAAAGCTTTCTTT.

CDR3 amino acids: CSARQLYEQYF. CDR3 DNA sequence: TGCAGTGCTAGACAACTTTACGAGCAGTACTTC. The rearrangement joins TRBV20-1 to TRBJ2-7; D ambiguous. Germline V lookup: CDR1 DFQATT, CDR2 SNEGSKA (reference sequence). There are 11 residues in the CDR3. Trimming left V 2 bases short and J 4 bases short, with 6 bases between.

The rearrangement joins TRBV5-1 to TRBJ2-6; 10 bases align to TRBD1. This CDR3 has 17 residues. Germline V gene data show CDR1 as SGHRS and CDR2 as YFSETQ. The trim removed 4 bases at V and 0 bases at J, leaving 4 bases unmatched. The CDR3 loop reads CASSLRTGGSGANVLTF. CDR3 sequence (DNA): TGCGCCAGCAGCCTTAGGACAGGGGGCTCTGGGGCCAACGTCCTGACTTTC. The whole variable domain, filled in from reference TRBV5-1 and TRBJ2-6, reads KAGVTQTPRYLIKTRGQQVTLSCSPISGHRSVSWYQQTPGQGLQFLFEYFSETQRNKGNFPGRFSGRQFSNSRSEMNVSTLELGDSALYLCASSLRTGGSGANVLTFGAGSRLTVL.

V gene TRBV7-2 combines with J gene TRBJ2-1; 8 nucleotides line up with TRBD1. The CDR3 spans 15 residues. After removal of 7 bases from V and 4 bases from J, the junction contained 9 bases not matched to a gene. CDR1 and CDR2 (germline): SGHTA, FQGNSA. The CDR3 region is CASIYGQGLYNEQFF. For the CDR3, the DNA is TGTGCCAGCATCTATGGACAGGGCCTATACAATGAGCAGTTCTTC.